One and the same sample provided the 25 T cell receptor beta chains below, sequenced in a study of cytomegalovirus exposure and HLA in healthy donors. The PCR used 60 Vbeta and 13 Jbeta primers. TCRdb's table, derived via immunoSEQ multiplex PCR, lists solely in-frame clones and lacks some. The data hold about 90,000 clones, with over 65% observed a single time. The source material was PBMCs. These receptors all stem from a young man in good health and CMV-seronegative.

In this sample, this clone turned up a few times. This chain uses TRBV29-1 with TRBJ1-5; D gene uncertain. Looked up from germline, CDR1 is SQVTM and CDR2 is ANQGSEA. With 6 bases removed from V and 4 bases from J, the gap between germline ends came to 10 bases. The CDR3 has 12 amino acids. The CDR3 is CSVEDGNQPQHF. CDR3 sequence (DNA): TGCAGCGTGGAGGACGGGAATCAGCCCCAGCATTTT.

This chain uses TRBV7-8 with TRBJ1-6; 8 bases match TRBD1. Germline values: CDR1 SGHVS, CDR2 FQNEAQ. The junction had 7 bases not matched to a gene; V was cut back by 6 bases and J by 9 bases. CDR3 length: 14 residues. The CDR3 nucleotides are TGTGCCAGCAGTCAGACAGGGGTAGGTTCACCCCTCCACTTT. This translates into CASSQTGVGSPLHF.

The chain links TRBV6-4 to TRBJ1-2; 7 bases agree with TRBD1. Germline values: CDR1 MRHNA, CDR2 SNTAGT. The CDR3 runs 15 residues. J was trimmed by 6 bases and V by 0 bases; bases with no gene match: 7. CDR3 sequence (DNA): TGTGCCAGCAGTGACTCGCCGACAGGGATGGATGGCTACACCTTC. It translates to CASSDSPTGMDGYTF.

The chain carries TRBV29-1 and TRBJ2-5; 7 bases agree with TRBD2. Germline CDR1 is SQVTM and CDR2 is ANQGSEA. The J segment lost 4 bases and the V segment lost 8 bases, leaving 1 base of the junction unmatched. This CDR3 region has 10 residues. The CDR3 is CSSGGETQYF. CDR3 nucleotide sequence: TGCAGCTCGGGGGGAGAGACCCAGTACTTC.

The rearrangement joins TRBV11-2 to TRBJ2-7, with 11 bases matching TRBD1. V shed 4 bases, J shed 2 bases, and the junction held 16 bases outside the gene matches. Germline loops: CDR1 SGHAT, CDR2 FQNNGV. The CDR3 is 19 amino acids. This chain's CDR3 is CASSSPTGTGGNFTYEQYF. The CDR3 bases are TGTGCCAGCAGCTCGCCCACCGGGACAGGGGGTAACTTCACCTACGAGCAGTACTTC.

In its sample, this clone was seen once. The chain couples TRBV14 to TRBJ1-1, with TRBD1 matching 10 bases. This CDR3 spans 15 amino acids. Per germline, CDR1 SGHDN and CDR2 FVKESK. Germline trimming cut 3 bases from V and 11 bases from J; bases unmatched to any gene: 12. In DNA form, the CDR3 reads TGTGCCAGCAGCCAGCCCTGGACAGGGGGTTCAAGGGCTTTCTTT. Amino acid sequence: CASSQPWTGGSRAFF. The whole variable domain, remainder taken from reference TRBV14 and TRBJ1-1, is EAGVTQFPSHSVIEKGQTVTLRCDPISGHDNLYWYRRVMGKEIKFLLHFVKESKQDESGMPNNRFLAERTGGTYSTLKVQPAELEDSGVYFCASSQPWTGGSRAFFGQGTRLTVV.

For the CDR3, the DNA is TGTGCCAGCAGTAGAAGTGGGACTAACTACGAGCAGTACTTC. Amino acids: CASSRSGTNYEQYF. The chain is built from TRBV9 and TRBJ2-7; 7 bases fit TRBD2. V shed 5 bases, J shed 3 bases, and the junction held 8 bases outside the gene matches. This CDR3 spans 14 amino acids. CDR1 and CDR2 (germline): SGDLS, YYNGEE.

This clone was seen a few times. The CDR3 is CAIQPPGKAFF. The CDR3 nucleotides are TGTGCCATCCAACCTCCGGGAAAAGCTTTCTTT. The genes are TRBV19 and TRBJ1-1; no clear D gene. The CDR3 sequence is 11 residues long. V was cut by 10 bases and J by 9 bases, with 15 bases left in between. Germline V gene lookup returns CDR1 LNHDA and CDR2 SQIVND (reference sequence).

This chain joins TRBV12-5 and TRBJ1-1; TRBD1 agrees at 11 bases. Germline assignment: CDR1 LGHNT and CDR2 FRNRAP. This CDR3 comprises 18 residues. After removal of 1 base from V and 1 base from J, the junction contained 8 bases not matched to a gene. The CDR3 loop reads CASGLATGTGGGNTEAFF. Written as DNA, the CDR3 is TGTGCTAGTGGTTTGGCAACTGGGACAGGGGGAGGGAACACTGAAGCTTTCTTT.

Written as DNA, the CDR3 is TGTGCCAGCACCTCGACAGGGGTGGACACTGAAGCTTTCTTT. Residues: CASTSTGVDTEAFF. This sequence joins TRBV27 and TRBJ1-1; 8 bases are shared with TRBD1. The ends lost 7 bases at V and 3 bases at J; junction bases unmatched: 7. Germline CDR1 MNHEY, CDR2 SMNVEV (reference sequence). This CDR3 comprises 14 residues.

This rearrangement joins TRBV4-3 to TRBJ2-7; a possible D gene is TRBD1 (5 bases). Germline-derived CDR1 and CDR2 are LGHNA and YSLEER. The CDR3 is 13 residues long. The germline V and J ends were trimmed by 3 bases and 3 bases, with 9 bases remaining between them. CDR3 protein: CASSHQGSYEQYF. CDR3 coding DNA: TGCGCCAGCAGCCACCAGGGTAGCTACGAGCAGTACTTC.

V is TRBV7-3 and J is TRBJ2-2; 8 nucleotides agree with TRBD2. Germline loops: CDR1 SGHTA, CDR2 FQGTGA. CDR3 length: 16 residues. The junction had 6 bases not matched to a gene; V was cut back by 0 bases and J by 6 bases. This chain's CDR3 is CASSLTGAGDAGELFF. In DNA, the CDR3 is TGTGCCAGCAGCTTAACGGGAGCGGGGGACGCCGGGGAGCTGTTTTTT.

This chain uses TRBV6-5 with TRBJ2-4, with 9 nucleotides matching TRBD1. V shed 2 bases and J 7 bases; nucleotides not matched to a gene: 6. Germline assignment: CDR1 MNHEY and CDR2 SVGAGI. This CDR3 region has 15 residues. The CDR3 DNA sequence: TGTGCCAGCAGTTACCAGACAGGGGGGAATAACATTCAGTACTTC. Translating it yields CASSYQTGGNNIQYF.

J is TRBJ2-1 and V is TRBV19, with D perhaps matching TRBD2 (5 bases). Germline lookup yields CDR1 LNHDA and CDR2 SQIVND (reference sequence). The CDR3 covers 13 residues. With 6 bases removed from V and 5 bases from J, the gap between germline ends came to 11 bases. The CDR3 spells CASSFGLNNEQFF. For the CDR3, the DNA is TGTGCCAGTAGCTTCGGACTTAACAATGAGCAGTTCTTC.

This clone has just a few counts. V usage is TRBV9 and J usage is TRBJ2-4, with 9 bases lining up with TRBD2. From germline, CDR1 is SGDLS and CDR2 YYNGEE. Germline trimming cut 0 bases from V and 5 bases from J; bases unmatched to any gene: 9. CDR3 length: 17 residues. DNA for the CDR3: TGTGCCAGCAGCGTAGGACCTAGCGGGATCCCGCAAAACATTCAGTACTTC. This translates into CASSVGPSGIPQNIQYF.

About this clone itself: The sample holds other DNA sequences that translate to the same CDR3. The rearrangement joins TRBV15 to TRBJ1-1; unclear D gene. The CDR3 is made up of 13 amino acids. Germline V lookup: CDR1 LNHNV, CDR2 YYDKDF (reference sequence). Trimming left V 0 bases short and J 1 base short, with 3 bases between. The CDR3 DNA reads TGTGCCACCAGCAGAGATCGGAACACTGAAGCTTTCTTT. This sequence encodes CATSRDRNTEAFF.

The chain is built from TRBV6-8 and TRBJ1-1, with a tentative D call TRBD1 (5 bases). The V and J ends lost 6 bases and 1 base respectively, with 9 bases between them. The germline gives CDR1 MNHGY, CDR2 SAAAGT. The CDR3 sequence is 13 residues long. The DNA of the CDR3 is TGTGCCAGCAGACTACAGGAGAACACTGAAGCTTTCTTT. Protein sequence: CASRLQENTEAFF.

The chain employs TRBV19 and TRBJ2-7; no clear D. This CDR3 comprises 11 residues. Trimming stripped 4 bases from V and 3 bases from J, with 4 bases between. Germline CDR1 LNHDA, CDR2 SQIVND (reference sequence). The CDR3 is CASSSYYEQYF. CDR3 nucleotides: TGTGCCAGTAGTAGTTACTACGAGCAGTACTTC.

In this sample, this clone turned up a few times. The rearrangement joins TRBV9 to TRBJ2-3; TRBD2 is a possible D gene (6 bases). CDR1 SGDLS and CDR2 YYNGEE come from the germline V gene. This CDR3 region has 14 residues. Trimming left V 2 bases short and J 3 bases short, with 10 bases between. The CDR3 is CASSVSGLTDTQYF. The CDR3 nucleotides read TGTGCCAGCAGCGTGAGCGGGTTGACAGATACGCAGTATTTT.

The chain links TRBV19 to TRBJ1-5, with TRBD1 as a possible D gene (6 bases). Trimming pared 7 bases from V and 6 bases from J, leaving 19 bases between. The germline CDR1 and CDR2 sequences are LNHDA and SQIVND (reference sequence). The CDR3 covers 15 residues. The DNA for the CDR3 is TGTGCCAGTACCACTGCACAGGGTGGGGGTCAGCCCCAGCATTTT. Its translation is CASTTAQGGGQPQHF. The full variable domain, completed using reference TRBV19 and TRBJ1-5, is DGGITQSPKYLFRKEGQNVTLSCEQNLNHDAMYWYRQDPGQGLRLIYYSQIVNDFQKGDIAEGYSVSREKKESFPLTVTSAQKNPTAFYLCASTTAQGGGQPQHFGDGTRLSIL.

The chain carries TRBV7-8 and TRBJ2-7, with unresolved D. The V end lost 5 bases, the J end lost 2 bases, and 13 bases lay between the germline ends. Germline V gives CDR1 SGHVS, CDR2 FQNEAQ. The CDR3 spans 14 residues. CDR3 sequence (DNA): TGTGCCAGCAGCGGAATACAGAGTACCTACGAGCAGTACTTC. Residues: CASSGIQSTYEQYF.

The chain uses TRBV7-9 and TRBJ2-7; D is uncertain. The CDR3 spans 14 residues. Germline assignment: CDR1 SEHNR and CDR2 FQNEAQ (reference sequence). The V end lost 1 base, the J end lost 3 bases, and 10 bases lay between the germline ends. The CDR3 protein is CASSLGENRYEQYF. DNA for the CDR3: TGTGCCAGCAGCTTAGGCGAGAACCGCTACGAGCAGTACTTC. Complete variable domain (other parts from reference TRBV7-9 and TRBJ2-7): DTGVSQNPRHKITKRGQNVTFRCDPISEHNRLYWYRQTLGQGPEFLTYFQNEAQLEKSRLLSDRFSAERPKGSFSTLEIQRTEQGDSAMYLCASSLGENRYEQYFGPGTRLTVT.

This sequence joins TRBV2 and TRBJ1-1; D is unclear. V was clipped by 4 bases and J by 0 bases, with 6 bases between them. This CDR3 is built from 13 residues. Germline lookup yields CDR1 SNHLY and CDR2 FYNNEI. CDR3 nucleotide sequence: TGTGCCAGCAGTGTACAGATGAACACTGAAGCTTTCTTT. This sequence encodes CASSVQMNTEAFF.

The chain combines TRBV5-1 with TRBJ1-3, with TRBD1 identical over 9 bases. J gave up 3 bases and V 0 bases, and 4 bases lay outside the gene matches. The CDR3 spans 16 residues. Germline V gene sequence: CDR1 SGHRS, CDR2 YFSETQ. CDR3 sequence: CASSLAGQGFGNTIYF. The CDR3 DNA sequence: TGCGCCAGCAGCTTGGCGGGACAGGGCTTTGGAAACACCATATATTTT.

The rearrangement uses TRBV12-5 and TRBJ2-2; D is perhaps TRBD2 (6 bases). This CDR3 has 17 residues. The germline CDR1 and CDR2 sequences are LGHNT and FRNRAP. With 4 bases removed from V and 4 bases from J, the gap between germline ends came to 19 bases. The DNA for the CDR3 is TGTGCTAGTGGTTCCCCAGGACGGGGGTCCCGCACCGGGGAGCTGTTTTTT. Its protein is CASGSPGRGSRTGELFF.